The T cell receptor (beta chain) under discussion was sequenced for a study of long-term antiretroviral therapy in people with HIV. Overall study findings and caveats: Clones that had undergone expansion before ART dominated the repertoire at all time points.

With respect to this clone: Antigen unknown.

V shed 1 base and J shed 0 bases, with 10 bases lying between them. Germline lookup yields CDR1 SGHDT and CDR2 YYEEEE. This CDR3 is 16 amino acids long. The authors ran the immunoSEQ assay, v3.0, at survey level. TCRdb's table, derived via immunoSEQ multiplex PCR, lists solely in-frame clones and lacks some. Here the sample spans around 25,000 clones, over 85% being singletons. The chain joins TRBV5-6 to TRBJ2-2, with D possibly called TRBD1 or TRBD2 (5 bases each). The sequence derives from a woman aged 45-65 years with HIV. The sample in question was unsorted PBMCs, obtained around 4.7 years after starting antiretroviral therapy. The CDR3 reads CASSLQRGTNTGELFF. The CDR3, as DNA: TGTGCCAGCAGCTTGCAGAGGGGTACGAACACCGGGGAGCTGTTTTTT.